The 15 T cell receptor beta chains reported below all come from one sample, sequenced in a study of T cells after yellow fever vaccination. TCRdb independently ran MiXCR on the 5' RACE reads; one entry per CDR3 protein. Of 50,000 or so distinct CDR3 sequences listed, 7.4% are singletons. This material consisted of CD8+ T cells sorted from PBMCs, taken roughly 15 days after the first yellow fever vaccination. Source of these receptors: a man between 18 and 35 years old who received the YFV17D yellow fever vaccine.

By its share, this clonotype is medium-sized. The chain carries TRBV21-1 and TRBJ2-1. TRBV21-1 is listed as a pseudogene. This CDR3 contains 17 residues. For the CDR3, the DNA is TGTGCCAGCAGCAAAGTGTGGGAAAGTTGCTCCTACAATGAGCAGTTCTTC. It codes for CASSKVWESCSYNEQFF.

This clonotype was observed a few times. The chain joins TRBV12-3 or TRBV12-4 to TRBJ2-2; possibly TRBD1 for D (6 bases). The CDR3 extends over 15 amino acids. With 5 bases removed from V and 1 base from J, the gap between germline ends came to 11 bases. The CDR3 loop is CASSPTGQNTGELFF. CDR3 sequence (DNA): TGTGCCAGCAGTCCTACGGGACAGAACACCGGGGAGCTGTTTTTT.

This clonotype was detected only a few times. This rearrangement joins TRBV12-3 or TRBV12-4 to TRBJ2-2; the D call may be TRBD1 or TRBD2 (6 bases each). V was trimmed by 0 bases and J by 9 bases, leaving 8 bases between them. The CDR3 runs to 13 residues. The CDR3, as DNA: TGTGCCAGCAGTTTAGCGGGGGGCCGGGAGCTGTTTTTT. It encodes CASSLAGGRELFF.

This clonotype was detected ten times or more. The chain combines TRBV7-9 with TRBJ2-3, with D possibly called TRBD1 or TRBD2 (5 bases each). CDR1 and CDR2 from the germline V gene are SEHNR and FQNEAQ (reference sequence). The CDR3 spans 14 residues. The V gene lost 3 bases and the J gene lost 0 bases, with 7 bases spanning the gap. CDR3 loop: CASSLWDSTDTQYF. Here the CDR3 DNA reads TGTGCCAGCAGCTTGTGGGACAGCACAGATACGCAGTATTTT.

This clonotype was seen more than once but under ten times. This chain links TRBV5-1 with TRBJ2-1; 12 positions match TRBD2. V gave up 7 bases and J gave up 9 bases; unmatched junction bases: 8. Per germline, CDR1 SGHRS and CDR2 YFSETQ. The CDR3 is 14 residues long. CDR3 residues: CASGLAGGSGEQFF. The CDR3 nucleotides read TGCGCCAGCGGTCTAGCGGGGGGGTCCGGTGAGCAGTTCTTC.

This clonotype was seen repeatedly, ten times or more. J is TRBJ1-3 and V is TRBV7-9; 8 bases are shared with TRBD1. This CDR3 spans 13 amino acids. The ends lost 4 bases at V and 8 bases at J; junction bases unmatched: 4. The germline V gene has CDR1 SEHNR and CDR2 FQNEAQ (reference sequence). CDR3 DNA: TGTGCCAGCAGCTCGGGACAGGATCACACCATATATTTT. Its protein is CASSSGQDHTIYF.

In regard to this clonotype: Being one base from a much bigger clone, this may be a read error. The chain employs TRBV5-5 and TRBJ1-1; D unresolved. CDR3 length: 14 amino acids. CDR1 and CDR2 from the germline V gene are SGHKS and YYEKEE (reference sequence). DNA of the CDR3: TGTGCCAGCAGCTTGGGGGCGGCGAACTCTGAAGCTTTCTTT. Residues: CASSLGAANSEAFF.

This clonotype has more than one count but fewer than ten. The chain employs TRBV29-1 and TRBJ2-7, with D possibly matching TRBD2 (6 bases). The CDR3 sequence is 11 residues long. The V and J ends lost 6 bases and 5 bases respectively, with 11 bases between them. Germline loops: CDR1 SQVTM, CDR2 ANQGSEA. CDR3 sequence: CSVRRANEQYF. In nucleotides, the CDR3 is TGCAGCGTACGGAGGGCCAACGAGCAGTACTTC.

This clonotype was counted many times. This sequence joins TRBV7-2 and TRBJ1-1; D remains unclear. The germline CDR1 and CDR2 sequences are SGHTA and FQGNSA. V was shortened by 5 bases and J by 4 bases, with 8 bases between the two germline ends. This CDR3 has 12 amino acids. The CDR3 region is CASSRRGTEAFF. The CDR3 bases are TGTGCCAGCAGCCGACGAGGCACTGAAGCTTTCTTT.

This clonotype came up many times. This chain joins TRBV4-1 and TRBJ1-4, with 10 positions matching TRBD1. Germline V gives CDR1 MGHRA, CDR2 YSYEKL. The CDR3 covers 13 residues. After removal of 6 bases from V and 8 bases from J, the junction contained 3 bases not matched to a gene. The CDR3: CASRGTGAEKLFF. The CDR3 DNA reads TGCGCCAGCAGGGGGACAGGGGCCGAAAAACTGTTTTTT.

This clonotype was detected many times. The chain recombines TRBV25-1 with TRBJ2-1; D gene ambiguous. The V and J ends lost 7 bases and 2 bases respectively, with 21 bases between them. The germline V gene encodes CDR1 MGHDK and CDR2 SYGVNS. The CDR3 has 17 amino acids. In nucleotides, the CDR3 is TGTGCCAGCACCCAATCCCCCACAGACGACACCTACAATGAGCAGTTCTTC. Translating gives CASTQSPTDDTYNEQFF.

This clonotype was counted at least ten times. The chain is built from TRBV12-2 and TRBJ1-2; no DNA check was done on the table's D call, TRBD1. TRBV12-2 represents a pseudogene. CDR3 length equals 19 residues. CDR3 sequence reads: CASRLALDGPDQRYYGYTF. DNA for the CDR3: TGTGCAAGTCGCTTAGCGCTAGACGGGCCAGACCAGAGGTACTATGGCTACACCTTC.

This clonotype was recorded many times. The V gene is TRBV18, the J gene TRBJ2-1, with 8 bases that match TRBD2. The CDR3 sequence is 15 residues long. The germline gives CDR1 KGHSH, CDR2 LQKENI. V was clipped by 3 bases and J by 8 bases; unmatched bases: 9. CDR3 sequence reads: CASSPFRGGHDEQFF. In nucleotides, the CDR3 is TGTGCCAGCTCACCTTTCCGGGGGGGGCACGATGAGCAGTTCTTC.

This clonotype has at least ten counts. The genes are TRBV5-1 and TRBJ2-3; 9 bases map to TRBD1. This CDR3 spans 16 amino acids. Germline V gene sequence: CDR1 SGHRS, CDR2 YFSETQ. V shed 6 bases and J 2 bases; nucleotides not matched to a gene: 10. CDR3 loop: CASTHPGTGHTDTQYF. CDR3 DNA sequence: TGCGCCAGCACCCACCCGGGGACAGGGCACACAGATACGCAGTATTTT.

The CDR3, as DNA: TGTGCCAGCAGCTCGGGGCGGCTCTACGAGCAGTACTTC. Translated, it gives CASSSGRLYEQYF. The chain carries TRBV5-6 and TRBJ2-7; D tentatively reads TRBD1 or TRBD2 (5 bases each). The CDR3 loop spans 13 amino acids. Looked up from germline, CDR1 is SGHDT and CDR2 is YYEEEE. With 3 bases removed from V and 3 bases from J, the gap between germline ends came to 10 bases.